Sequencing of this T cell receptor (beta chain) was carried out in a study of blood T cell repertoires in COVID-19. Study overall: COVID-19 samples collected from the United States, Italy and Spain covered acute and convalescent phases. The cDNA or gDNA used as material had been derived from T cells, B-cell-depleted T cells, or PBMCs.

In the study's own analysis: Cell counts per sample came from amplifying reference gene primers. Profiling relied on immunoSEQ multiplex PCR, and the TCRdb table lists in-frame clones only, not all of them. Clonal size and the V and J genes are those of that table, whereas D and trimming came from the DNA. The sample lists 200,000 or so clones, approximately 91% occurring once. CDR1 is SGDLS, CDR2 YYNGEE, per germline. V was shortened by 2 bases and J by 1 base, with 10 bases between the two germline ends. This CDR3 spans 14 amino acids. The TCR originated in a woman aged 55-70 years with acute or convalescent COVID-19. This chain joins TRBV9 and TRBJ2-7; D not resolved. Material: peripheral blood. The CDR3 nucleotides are TGTGCCAGCAGCGTTTCGACGACATCCTACGAGCAGTACTTC. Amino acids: CASSVSTTSYEQYF. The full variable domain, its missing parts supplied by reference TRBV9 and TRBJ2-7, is DSGVTQTPKHLITATGQRVTLRCSPRSGDLSVYWYQQSLDQGLQFLIQYYNGEERAKGNILERFSAQQFPDLHSELNLSSLELGDSALYFCASSVSTTSYEQYFGPGTRLTVT.